Each of the 9 T cell receptor beta chains below was sequenced from the same sample in a study of blood T cell repertoires in COVID-19. TCRdb keeps only in-frame clones here, not all; method: immunoSEQ multiplex PCR. This table holds about 200,000 clones, less than 90% found once. What was sequenced was peripheral blood. These receptors originate from a woman aged 70-85 years with acute or convalescent COVID-19.

The genes are TRBV13 and TRBJ1-1; 7 nucleotides line up with TRBD1. Germline assignment: CDR1 PRHDT and CDR2 FYEKMQ (reference sequence). V trimming: 2 bases; J trimming: 0 bases; junction bases outside the gene matches: 6. The CDR3 consists of 16 residues. The CDR3 nucleotides are TGTGCCAGCAGCTTACCGACAGGGCCCATGAACACTGAAGCTTTCTTT. Translating it yields CASSLPTGPMNTEAFF.

V is TRBV6-4 and J is TRBJ2-1, with TRBD2 as a possible D gene (6 bases). V was pared by 5 bases and J by 9 bases, with 23 bases between. The germline gives CDR1 MRHNA, CDR2 SNTAGT. This CDR3 has 16 residues. Here the CDR3 reads CASSRTTLRRGSEQFF. The CDR3 region has the DNA TGTGCCAGCAGTCGGACGACTCTCCGGCGGGGCAGTGAGCAGTTCTTC.

The chain is built from TRBV27 and TRBJ1-2, with 9 bases fitting TRBD1. V gave up 3 bases and J gave up 2 bases; unmatched junction bases: 4. The CDR3 covers 15 residues. Germline V gives CDR1 MNHEY, CDR2 SMNVEV (reference sequence). CDR3 protein: CASSLGTGQNYGYTF. As DNA, the CDR3 is TGTGCCAGCAGTTTGGGGACAGGGCAGAACTATGGCTACACCTTC.

The V call is TRBV21-1, the J call TRBJ1-4; TRBD1, the table's D call, lacks a check against the DNA. TRBV21-1 is a recognized pseudogene. The CDR3 extends over 13 amino acids. The CDR3 DNA follows: TGTGCCAGCAGCAAAGTTCAGGACATAAAACTGTTTTTT. Protein: CASSKVQDIKLFF.

The V call is TRBV2, the J call TRBJ2-2; 9 nucleotides agree with TRBD2. Germline trimming cut 8 bases from V and 1 base from J; bases unmatched to any gene: 5. The CDR3 is made up of 15 amino acids. Germline CDR1 is SNHLY and CDR2 is FYNNEI. Here the CDR3 reads CASSASGKNTGELFF. CDR3 nucleotides: TGTGCCAGCTCAGCTAGCGGGAAGAACACCGGGGAGCTGTTTTTT.

The genes are TRBV10-3 and TRBJ2-2, with no clear D. The CDR3 is 13 amino acids. Trimming removed 9 bases from V and 1 base from J, with 9 bases in between. CDR1 is ENHRY, CDR2 SYGVKD, per germline. CDR3 residues: CAMSPGNTGELFF. The CDR3 region has the DNA TGTGCCATGTCCCCAGGGAACACCGGGGAGCTGTTTTTT.

The chain is built from TRBV7-9 and TRBJ2-1; weak D call: TRBD2 (6 bases). The CDR3 consists of 14 residues. V shed 1 base and J shed 6 bases, with 10 bases lying between them. Germline-derived CDR1 and CDR2 are SEHNR and FQNEAQ (reference sequence). The CDR3 DNA follows: TGTGCCAGCAGCTTAGAACTAGCAGTCAATGAGCAGTTCTTC. Translating it yields CASSLELAVNEQFF.

The rearrangement joins TRBV27 to TRBJ2-1; D is uncertain. V was clipped by 4 bases and J by 7 bases, with 14 bases between them. The CDR3 sequence is 14 residues long. Germline values: CDR1 MNHEY, CDR2 SMNVEV (reference sequence). The CDR3 spells CASSSAPARNEQFF. Written as DNA, the CDR3 is TGTGCCAGCAGTTCCGCCCCCGCCCGGAATGAGCAGTTCTTC.

The V gene is TRBV7-2, the J gene TRBJ2-5; maybe TRBD2 (6 bases). CDR1 and CDR2 (germline): SGHTA, FQGNSA. Trimming took 5 bases from V and 4 from J, leaving 11 bases between them. The CDR3 runs to 13 residues. The CDR3 DNA sequence: TGTGCCAGCAGCCCGGTGGGGGGAGAGACCCAGTACTTC. Its translation: CASSPVGGETQYF.